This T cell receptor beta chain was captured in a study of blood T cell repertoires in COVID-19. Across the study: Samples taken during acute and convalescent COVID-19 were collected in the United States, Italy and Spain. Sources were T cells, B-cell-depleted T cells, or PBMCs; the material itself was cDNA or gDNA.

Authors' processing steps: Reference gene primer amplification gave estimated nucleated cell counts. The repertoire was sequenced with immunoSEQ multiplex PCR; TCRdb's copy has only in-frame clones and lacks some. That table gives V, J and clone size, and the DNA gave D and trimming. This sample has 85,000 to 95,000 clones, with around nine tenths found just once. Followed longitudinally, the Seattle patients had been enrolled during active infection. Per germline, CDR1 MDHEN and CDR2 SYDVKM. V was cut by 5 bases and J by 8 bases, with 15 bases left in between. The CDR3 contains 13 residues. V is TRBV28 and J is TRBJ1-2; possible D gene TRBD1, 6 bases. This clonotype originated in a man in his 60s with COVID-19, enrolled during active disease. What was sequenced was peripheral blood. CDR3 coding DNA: TGTGCCAGCAGTCGAGCGGACAGACGGGGCTACACCTTC. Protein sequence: CASSRADRRGYTF.